The source of this T cell receptor (beta chain) is a study of beta chain features in type 1 diabetes. Every bit of the isolated RNA underwent reverse transcription, so sequencing read expressed TCRB transcripts. Assay: immunoSEQ multiplex PCR; the TCRdb copy retains only in-frame clones and omits some. Of about 170,000 clones detected, 7% to 9% appear once; the ten largest clones hold approximately 0.54%. Findings and caveats of the study: For Type 1 diabetes patients, all four CD4+ subsets carried TCRB CDR3s that were moderately but significantly shorter. Compared with healthy donors, patients appeared to share more similar naive, central memory and regulatory TCRB repertoires. Insertions were fewer and deletions more numerous at VDJ junctions in type 1 diabetes patients.

Notes on this clone: Its antigen remains unidentified.

Averaging around 120 mL, one heparinised blood draw was given by each donor. The junction had 12 bases not matched to a gene; V was cut back by 1 base and J by 2 bases. Germline loops: CDR1 SGHKS, CDR2 YYEKEE (reference sequence). The CDR3 is 18 residues long. The chain combines TRBV5-5 with TRBJ1-5; TRBD1 matches 7 bases. The origin of this receptor is a young man with type 1 diabetes. Source material: central memory CD4+ T cells from blood. The CDR3 region has the DNA TGTGCCAGCAGCTTGTTCGGGGAGACAGGGTTACGCAATCAGCCCCAGCATTTT. Its protein is CASSLFGETGLRNQPQHF.